These 30 T cell receptor beta chains came from one sample sequenced in a study of cytotoxic CD8 clonotypes in ibrutinib-treated CLL. Libraries were prepared by immunoSEQ multiplex PCR; TCRdb keeps only in-frame clonotypes and omits some of them. The table has about 180,000 clones, 84% seen once. This material consisted of PBMCs, taken after 24 months of ibrutinib treatment. Receptors originate from a human donor with chronic lymphocytic leukemia.

This chain links TRBV14 with TRBJ1-1; no definite D call. Looked up from germline, CDR1 is SGHDN and CDR2 is FVKESK. Deletions cut 4 bases from V and 2 bases from J, with 8 bases between. This CDR3 region has 13 residues. The CDR3 DNA reads TGTGCCAGCAGCCTATCCAGAAACACTGAAGCTTTCTTT. Translation: CASSLSRNTEAFF.

The chain is built from TRBV2 and TRBJ1-5, with D maybe TRBD1 (5 bases). Per germline, CDR1 SNHLY and CDR2 FYNNEI. The ends were cut back, 3 bases at V and 6 bases at J, with 15 bases in the middle. There are 15 residues in the CDR3. CDR3 amino acids: CASSDTRRGGQPQHF. CDR3 DNA sequence: TGTGCCAGCAGTGATACTCGCCGGGGGGGTCAGCCCCAGCATTTT.

This clone was recorded a few times. The J gene is TRBJ1-5, the V gene TRBV19; the D gene is possibly TRBD1 (5 bases). Germline lookup yields CDR1 LNHDA and CDR2 SQIVND (reference sequence). This CDR3 has 15 residues. Deletions cut 6 bases from V and 5 bases from J, with 17 bases between. The CDR3 sequence: CASRGLGTVHQPQHF. The DNA for the CDR3 is TGTGCCAGTAGAGGTTTAGGGACGGTTCATCAGCCCCAGCATTTT.

The chain joins TRBV28 to TRBJ2-6, with 7 bases lining up with TRBD1. CDR3 size: 16 residues. V trimming: 6 bases; J trimming: 0 bases; junction bases outside the gene matches: 5. Looked up from germline, CDR1 is MDHEN and CDR2 is SYDVKM. The CDR3 nucleotides read TGTGCCAGCAGGGACAGGATGCGCTCTGGGGCCAACGTCCTGACTTTC. Its translation is CASRDRMRSGANVLTF.

This clone was observed a few times. The chain carries TRBV4-2 and TRBJ2-7; TRBD2 is a possible D gene (5 bases). Between the trimmed V and J ends, which lost 1 base and 5 bases, there was a span of 15 bases. Germline V CDR1 and CDR2: LGHNA, YNFKEQ. The CDR3 has 15 amino acids. The CDR3 spells CASSQVAAVSHEQYF. The DNA of the CDR3 is TGTGCCAGCAGCCAAGTCGCAGCGGTTTCCCACGAGCAGTACTTC.

V and J are TRBV4-1 and TRBJ2-7; no clear D. Trimming stripped 1 base from V and 0 bases from J, with 4 bases between. Germline V gene sequence: CDR1 MGHRA, CDR2 YSYEKL. The CDR3 covers 13 residues. The CDR3 nucleotides read TGCGCCAGCAGCCAAGGGTACTCCTACGAGCAGTACTTC. This gives the protein CASSQGYSYEQYF.

The chain uses TRBV2 and TRBJ2-2; D is uncertain. Trimming left V 9 bases short and J 1 base short, with 15 bases between. The germline V gene has CDR1 SNHLY and CDR2 FYNNEI. The CDR3 extends over 15 amino acids. CDR3 nucleotides: TGTGCCAGTACTCCCGGACGAGTGAACACCGGGGAGCTGTTTTTT. Residues: CASTPGRVNTGELFF.

This clone was recorded at least ten times. The chain recombines TRBV7-9 with TRBJ1-1; D unresolved. V dropped 1 base and J dropped 3 bases, with 9 bases sitting between them. Germline V gives CDR1 SEHNR, CDR2 FQNEAQ (reference sequence). CDR3 length: 14 residues. The DNA of the CDR3 is TGTGCCAGCAGCTTAGTAGGGTCATACACTGAAGCTTTCTTT. This sequence encodes CASSLVGSYTEAFF.

The gene calls are TRBV9 and TRBJ1-4, with 10 nucleotides matching TRBD1. The germline CDR1 and CDR2 sequences are SGDLS and YYNGEE. The length of the CDR3 is 14 residues. Losses at the gene ends were 3 bases for V and 6 bases for J; bases not matched to a gene: 2. CDR3 protein: CASSEGQGYEKLFF. DNA of the CDR3: TGTGCCAGCAGCGAGGGACAGGGGTATGAAAAACTGTTTTTT.

The chain has TRBV29-1 and TRBJ2-5; D remains ambiguous. Germline V lookup: CDR1 SQVTM, CDR2 ANQGSEA. The CDR3 consists of 12 residues. Trimming removed 7 bases at V and 5 bases at J, with 14 bases between. The CDR3 spells CSALVVRETQYF. For the CDR3, the DNA is TGCAGCGCCCTCGTCGTGCGCGAGACCCAGTACTTC.

This clone was seen only a few times. J is TRBJ2-7 and V is TRBV18; 10 bases match TRBD1. V gave up 0 bases and J gave up 5 bases; unmatched junction bases: 7. There are 16 residues in the CDR3. CDR1 and CDR2 (germline): KGHSH, LQKENI. CDR3 loop: CASSPPDRGPRDEQYF. The DNA of the CDR3 is TGTGCCAGCTCACCACCCGACAGGGGGCCTCGGGACGAGCAGTACTTC.

This clone was seen repeatedly, ten times or more. The sample holds other DNA sequences that translate to the same CDR3. The V call is TRBV29-1, the J call TRBJ2-1; weak D call: TRBD1 (6 bases). V lost 4 bases, J lost 6 bases, and 7 bases lay in between. Germline lookup yields CDR1 SQVTM and CDR2 ANQGSEA. This CDR3 is built from 11 residues. CDR3 sequence (DNA): TGCAGCGTTGCCAGGGGCAATGAGCAGTTCTTC. This gives the protein CSVARGNEQFF.

The rearrangement links TRBV9 to TRBJ2-2; 7 bases fit TRBD2. The CDR3 consists of 14 residues. Losses at the gene ends were 5 bases for V and 6 bases for J; bases not matched to a gene: 7. Looked up from germline, CDR1 is SGDLS and CDR2 is YYNGEE. The chain's CDR3 is CASRSGIGAGELFF. For the CDR3, the DNA is TGTGCCAGCAGAAGCGGGATCGGGGCCGGGGAGCTGTTTTTT. Full variable domain (remainder filled in from reference TRBV9 and TRBJ2-2): DSGVTQTPKHLITATGQRVTLRCSPRSGDLSVYWYQQSLDQGLQFLIQYYNGEERAKGNILERFSAQQFPDLHSELNLSSLELGDSALYFCASRSGIGAGELFFGEGSRLTVL.

The V call is TRBV7-3, the J call TRBJ2-7; no definite D call. Looked up from germline, CDR1 is SGHTA and CDR2 is FQGTGA. Trimming shortened V by 0 bases and J by 0 bases, and 6 bases separated the two germline ends. There are 14 residues in the CDR3. Here the CDR3 DNA reads TGTGCCAGCAGCTTAACAGCAAGCTCCTACGAGCAGTACTTC. Residues: CASSLTASSYEQYF. The full variable domain, its missing parts supplied by reference TRBV7-3 and TRBJ2-7, is GAGVSQTPSNKVTEKGKYVELRCDPISGHTALYWYRQSLGQGPEFLIYFQGTGAADDSGLPNDRFFAVRPEGSVSTLKIQRTERGDSAVYLCASSLTASSYEQYFGPGTRLTVT.

Turning to this clone: Other DNA sequences in this specimen translate into the identical CDR3. This chain joins TRBV27 and TRBJ2-2; TRBD1 matches at 12 bases. Germline assignment: CDR1 MNHEY and CDR2 SMNVEV (reference sequence). V dropped 5 bases and J dropped 7; count of bases not matched to a gene: 5. The CDR3 sequence is 15 residues long. This CDR3 reads CASSRDRGLVGELFF. CDR3 in DNA: TGTGCCAGCAGTCGGGACAGGGGGCTGGTCGGGGAGCTGTTTTTT.

This clone was seen a single time. V gene TRBV6-5 combines with J gene TRBJ2-7; D call uncertain. Trimming pared 0 bases from V and 0 bases from J, leaving 6 bases between. CDR1 MNHEY and CDR2 SVGAGI come from the germline V gene. This CDR3 comprises 14 residues. CDR3 loop: CASSYSGPSYEQYF. The CDR3 DNA reads as TGTGCCAGCAGTTACTCAGGTCCCTCCTACGAGCAGTACTTC.

The genes are TRBV19 and TRBJ1-2; no reliable D call. The germline V gene has CDR1 LNHDA and CDR2 SQIVND (reference sequence). This CDR3 region has 12 residues. V was shortened by 9 bases and J by 2 bases, with 10 bases between the two germline ends. This CDR3 reads CASWGRNYGYTF. CDR3 in DNA: TGTGCCAGCTGGGGTAGGAACTATGGCTACACCTTC.

The chain combines TRBV5-1 with TRBJ2-1, with D perhaps TRBD2 (6 bases). Between the trimmed V and J ends, which lost 1 base and 6 bases, there was a span of 14 bases. The CDR3 has 15 residues. Germline CDR1 is SGHRS and CDR2 is YFSETQ. The CDR3 protein is CASSLTIGGTNEQFF. The CDR3 nucleotides are TGCGCCAGCAGCTTGACGATCGGAGGGACCAATGAGCAGTTCTTC.

The J gene is TRBJ1-1, the V gene TRBV9; maybe TRBD1 (5 bases). V was trimmed by 3 bases and J by 2 bases, leaving 11 bases between them. CDR1 is SGDLS and CDR2 is YYNGEE in the germline V gene. CDR3 length equals 14 residues. CDR3 sequence (DNA): TGTGCCAGCAGCGGGGGGACGGCCAACACTGAAGCTTTCTTT. It yields the protein CASSGGTANTEAFF.

The rearrangement joins TRBV18 to TRBJ2-7; possibly TRBD1 or TRBD2 for D (5 bases each). Between the trimmed V and J ends, which lost 6 bases and 5 bases, there was a span of 23 bases. CDR3 length: 16 amino acids. Germline V gene lookup returns CDR1 KGHSH and CDR2 LQKENI. CDR3 DNA sequence: TGTGCCAGCTCCCCCCGCACCGGGACGGCCTCTAACGAGCAGTACTTC. The encoded protein is CASSPRTGTASNEQYF. Together with reference TRBV18 and TRBJ2-7, the CDR3 gives the full variable domain: NAGVMQNPRHLVRRRGQEARLRCSPMKGHSHVYWYRQLPEEGLKFMVYLQKENIIDESGMPKERFSAEFPKEGPSILRIQQVVRGDSAAYFCASSPRTGTASNEQYFGPGTRLTVT.

The genes are TRBV5-4 and TRBJ2-1, with 12 bases identical to TRBD2. The CDR3 is made up of 17 amino acids. Germline CDR1 is SGHNT and CDR2 is YYREEE (reference sequence). The V segment lost 4 bases and the J segment 6 bases; nucleotides outside the gene matches: 11. The CDR3 spells CASSPGTSGLGPNEQFF. For the CDR3, the DNA is TGTGCCAGCAGCCCTGGGACTAGCGGGCTGGGGCCCAATGAGCAGTTCTTC.

The chain couples TRBV4-3 to TRBJ2-7, with D unresolved. The V gene lost 0 bases and the J gene lost 4 bases, with 10 bases spanning the gap. CDR1 and CDR2 (germline): LGHNA, YSLEER. CDR3 length equals 14 residues. In DNA, the CDR3 is TGCGCCAGCAGCCAAGATCATCGGGTTTACGAGCAGTACTTC. Residues: CASSQDHRVYEQYF.

The V call is TRBV7-8, the J call TRBJ1-5; D is uncertain. The CDR3 totals 14 residues. CDR1 is SGHVS and CDR2 is FQNEAQ in the germline V gene. Between the trimmed V and J ends, which lost 2 bases and 2 bases, there was a span of 7 bases. The CDR3 nucleotides read TGTGCCAGCAGCTTAAAAACAGGCAATCAGCCCCAGCATTTT. It yields the protein CASSLKTGNQPQHF.

The table lists this clone with a few counts. The genes are TRBV2 and TRBJ1-5; 7 nucleotides match TRBD1. Germline V CDR1 and CDR2: SNHLY, FYNNEI. CDR3 length: 15 residues. V shed 6 bases and J 0 bases; nucleotides not matched to a gene: 5. The CDR3 sequence is CASRSQGHSNQPQHF. The CDR3, as DNA: TGTGCCAGCAGGTCACAGGGGCATAGCAATCAGCCCCAGCATTTT. Full variable domain (remainder filled in from reference TRBV2 and TRBJ1-5): EPEVTQTPSHQVTQMGQEVILRCVPISNHLYFYWYRQILGQKVEFLVSFYNNEISEKSEIFDDQFSVERPDGSNFTLKIRSTKLEDSAMYFCASRSQGHSNQPQHFGDGTRLSIL.

The CDR3 here is CASSVSPVFAGANVLTF. CDR3 nucleotide sequence: TGTGCCAGCAGCGTATCCCCCGTATTTGCCGGGGCCAACGTCCTGACTTTC. The chain uses TRBV9 and TRBJ2-6; D remains ambiguous. Germline loops: CDR1 SGDLS, CDR2 YYNGEE. The V gene lost 1 base and the J gene lost 4 bases, with 15 bases spanning the gap. This CDR3 is built from 17 residues.

The V and J genes are TRBV4-1 and TRBJ1-2; TRBD1 agrees at 7 bases. Germline CDR1 and CDR2: MGHRA and YSYEKL. The ends lost 2 bases at V and 4 bases at J; junction bases unmatched: 7. The CDR3 runs 15 residues. DNA of the CDR3: TGCGCCAGCAGCCAACCTAAGGACAGGCCCTATGGCTACACCTTC. It is translated as CASSQPKDRPYGYTF.

This clone has a single count. CDR3 coding DNA: TGTGCCAGTAGTAGCTATCTGGGGGCTTCTAATCAGCCCCAGCATTTT. It is translated as CASSSYLGASNQPQHF. This chain joins TRBV19 and TRBJ1-5; D perhaps matches TRBD1 (6 bases). Trimming left V 4 bases short and J 4 bases short, with 17 bases between. The germline V gene encodes CDR1 LNHDA and CDR2 SQIVND (reference sequence). There are 16 residues in the CDR3.

The gene calls are TRBV6-6 and TRBJ2-3; possible D gene TRBD1, 6 bases. The CDR3 spans 15 residues. The V end lost 1 base, the J end lost 3 bases, and 11 bases lay between the germline ends. CDR1 MNHNY and CDR2 SVGAGI come from the germline V gene (reference sequence). The CDR3: CASSYYTGITDTQYF. The CDR3 nucleotides are TGTGCCAGCAGTTACTACACAGGGATTACAGATACGCAGTATTTT.

A single count supports this clone. Here the CDR3 reads CASKESVDFSYGYTF. CDR3 sequence (DNA): TGTGCCAGCAAGGAATCGGTGGACTTCAGCTATGGCTACACCTTC. The chain has TRBV27 and TRBJ1-2; D gene ambiguous. The CDR3 is made up of 15 amino acids. Germline-derived CDR1 and CDR2 are MNHEY and SMNVEV (reference sequence). Trimming shortened V by 7 bases and J by 4 bases, and 19 bases separated the two germline ends.

This clone was recorded a few times. The chain is built from TRBV11-1 and TRBJ2-1; 10 bases match TRBD1. The germline V gene encodes CDR1 SGHAT and CDR2 FQDESV (reference sequence). The CDR3 has 15 amino acids. V was clipped by 4 bases and J by 10 bases; unmatched bases: 10. DNA for the CDR3: TGTGCCAGCAGCTCCGGGACAGGGGTTTGGGAGGAGCAGTTCTTC. Its protein product is CASSSGTGVWEEQFF.